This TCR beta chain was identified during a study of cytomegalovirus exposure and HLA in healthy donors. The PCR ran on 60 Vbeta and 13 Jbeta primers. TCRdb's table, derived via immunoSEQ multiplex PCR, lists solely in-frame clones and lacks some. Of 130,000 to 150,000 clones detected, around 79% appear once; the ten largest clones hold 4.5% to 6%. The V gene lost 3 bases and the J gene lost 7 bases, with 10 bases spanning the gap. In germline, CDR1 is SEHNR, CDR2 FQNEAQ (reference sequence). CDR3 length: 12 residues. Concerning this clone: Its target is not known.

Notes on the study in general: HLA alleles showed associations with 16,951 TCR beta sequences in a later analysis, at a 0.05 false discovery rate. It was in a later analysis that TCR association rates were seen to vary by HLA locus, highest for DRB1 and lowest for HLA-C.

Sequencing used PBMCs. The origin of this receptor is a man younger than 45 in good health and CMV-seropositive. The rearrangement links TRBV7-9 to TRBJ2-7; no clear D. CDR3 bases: TGTGCCAGCAGCTTGCAGGTGGGTGAGCAGTACTTC. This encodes CASSLQVGEQYF.